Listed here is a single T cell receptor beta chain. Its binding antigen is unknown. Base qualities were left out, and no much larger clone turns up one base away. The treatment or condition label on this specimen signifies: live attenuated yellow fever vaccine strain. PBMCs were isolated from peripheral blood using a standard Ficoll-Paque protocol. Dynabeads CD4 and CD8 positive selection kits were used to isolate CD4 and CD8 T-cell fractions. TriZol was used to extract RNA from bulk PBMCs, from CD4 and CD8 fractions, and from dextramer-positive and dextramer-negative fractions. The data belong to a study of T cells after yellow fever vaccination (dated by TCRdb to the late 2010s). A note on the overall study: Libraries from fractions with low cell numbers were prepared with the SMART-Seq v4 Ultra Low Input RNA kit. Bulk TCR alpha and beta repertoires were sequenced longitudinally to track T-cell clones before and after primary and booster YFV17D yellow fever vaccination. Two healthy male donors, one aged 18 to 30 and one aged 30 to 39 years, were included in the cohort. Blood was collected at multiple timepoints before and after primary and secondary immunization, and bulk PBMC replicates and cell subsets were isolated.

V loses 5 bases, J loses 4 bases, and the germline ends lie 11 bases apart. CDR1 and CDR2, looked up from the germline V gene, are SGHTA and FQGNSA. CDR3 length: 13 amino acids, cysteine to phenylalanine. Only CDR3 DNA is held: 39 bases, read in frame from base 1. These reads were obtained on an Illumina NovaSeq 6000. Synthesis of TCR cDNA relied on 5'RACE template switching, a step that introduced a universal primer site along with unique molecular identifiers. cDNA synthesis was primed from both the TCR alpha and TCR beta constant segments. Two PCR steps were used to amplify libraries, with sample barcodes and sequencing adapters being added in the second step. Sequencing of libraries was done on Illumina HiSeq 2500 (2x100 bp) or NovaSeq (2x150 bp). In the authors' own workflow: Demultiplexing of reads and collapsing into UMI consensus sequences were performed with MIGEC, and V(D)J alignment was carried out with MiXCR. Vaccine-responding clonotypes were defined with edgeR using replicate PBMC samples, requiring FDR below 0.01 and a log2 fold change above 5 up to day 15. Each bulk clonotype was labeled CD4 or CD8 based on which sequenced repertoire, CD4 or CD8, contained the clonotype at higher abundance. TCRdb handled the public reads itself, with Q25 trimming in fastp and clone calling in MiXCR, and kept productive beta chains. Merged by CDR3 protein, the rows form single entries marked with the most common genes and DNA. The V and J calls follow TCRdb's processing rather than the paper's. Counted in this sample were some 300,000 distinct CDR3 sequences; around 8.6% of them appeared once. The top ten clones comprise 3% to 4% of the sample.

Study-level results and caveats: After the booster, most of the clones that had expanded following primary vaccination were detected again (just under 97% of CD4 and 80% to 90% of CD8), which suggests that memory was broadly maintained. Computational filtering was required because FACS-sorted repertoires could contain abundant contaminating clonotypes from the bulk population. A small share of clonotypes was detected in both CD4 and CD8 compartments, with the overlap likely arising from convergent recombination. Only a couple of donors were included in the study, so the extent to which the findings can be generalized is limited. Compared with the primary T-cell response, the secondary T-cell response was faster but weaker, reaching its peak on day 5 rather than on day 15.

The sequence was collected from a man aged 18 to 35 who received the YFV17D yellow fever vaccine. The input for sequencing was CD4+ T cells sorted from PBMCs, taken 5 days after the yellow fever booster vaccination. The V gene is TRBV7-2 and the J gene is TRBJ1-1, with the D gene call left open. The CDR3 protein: CASSPFSGTEAFF. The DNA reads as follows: TGTGCCAGCAGCCCTTTCAGCGGCACTGAAGCTTTCTTT.